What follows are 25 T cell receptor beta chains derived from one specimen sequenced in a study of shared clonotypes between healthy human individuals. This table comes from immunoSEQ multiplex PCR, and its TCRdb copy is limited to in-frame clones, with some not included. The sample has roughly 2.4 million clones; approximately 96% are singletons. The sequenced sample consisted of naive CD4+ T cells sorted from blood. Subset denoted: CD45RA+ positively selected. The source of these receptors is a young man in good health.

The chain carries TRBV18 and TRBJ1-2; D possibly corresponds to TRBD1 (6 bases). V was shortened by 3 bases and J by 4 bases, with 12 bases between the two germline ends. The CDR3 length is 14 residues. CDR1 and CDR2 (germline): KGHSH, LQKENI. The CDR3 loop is CASSPTGGPYGYTF. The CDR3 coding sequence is TGTGCCAGCTCACCTACGGGGGGGCCCTATGGCTACACCTTC.

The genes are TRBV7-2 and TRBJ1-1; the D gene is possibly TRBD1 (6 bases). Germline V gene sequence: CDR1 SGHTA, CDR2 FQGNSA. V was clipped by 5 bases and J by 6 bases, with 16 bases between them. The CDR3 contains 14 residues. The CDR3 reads CASSPRGGSAEAFF. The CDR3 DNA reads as TGTGCCAGCAGCCCACGAGGGGGTAGCGCTGAAGCTTTCTTT.

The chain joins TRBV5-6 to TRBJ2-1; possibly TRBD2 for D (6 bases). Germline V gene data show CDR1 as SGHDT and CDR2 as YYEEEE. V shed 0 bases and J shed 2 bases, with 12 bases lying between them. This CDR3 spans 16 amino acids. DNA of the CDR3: TGTGCCAGCAGCTTGGCCCTAGCGTCTACCTACAATGAGCAGTTCTTC. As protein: CASSLALASTYNEQFF.

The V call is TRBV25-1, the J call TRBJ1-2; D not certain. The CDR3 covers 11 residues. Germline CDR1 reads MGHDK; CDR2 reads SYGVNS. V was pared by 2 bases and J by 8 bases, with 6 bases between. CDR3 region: CASSEGEGYTF. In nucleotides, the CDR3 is TGTGCCAGCAGTGAAGGAGAGGGCTACACCTTC.

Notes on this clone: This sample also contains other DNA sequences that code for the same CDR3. Here the CDR3 reads CASSLNTEAFF. CDR3 sequence (DNA): TGCGCCAGCAGTTTGAACACTGAAGCTTTCTTT. The J gene is TRBJ1-1, the V gene TRBV5-1, with no clear D. V was pared by 5 bases and J by 0 bases, with 2 bases between. The CDR3 has 11 amino acids. The germline V gene has CDR1 SGHRS and CDR2 YFSETQ.

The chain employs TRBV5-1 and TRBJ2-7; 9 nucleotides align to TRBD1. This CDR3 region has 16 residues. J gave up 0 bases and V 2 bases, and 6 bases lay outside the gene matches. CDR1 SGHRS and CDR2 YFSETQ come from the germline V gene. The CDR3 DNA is TGCGCCAGCAGCTTACGGACAGGGGCCCTCTCCTACGAGCAGTACTTC. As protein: CASSLRTGALSYEQYF.

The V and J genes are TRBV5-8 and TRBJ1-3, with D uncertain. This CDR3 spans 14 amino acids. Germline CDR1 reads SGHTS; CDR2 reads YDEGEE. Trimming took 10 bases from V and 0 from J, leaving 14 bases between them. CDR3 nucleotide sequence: TGTGCCGCCCACGACTGGCCCTCTGGAAACACCATATATTTT. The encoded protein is CAAHDWPSGNTIYF. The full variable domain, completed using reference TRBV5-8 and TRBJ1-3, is EAGVTQSPTHLIKTRGQQATLRCSPISGHTSVYWYQQALGLGLQFLLWYDEGEERNRGNFPPRFSGRQFPNYSSELNVNALELEDSALYLCAAHDWPSGNTIYFGEGSWLTVV.

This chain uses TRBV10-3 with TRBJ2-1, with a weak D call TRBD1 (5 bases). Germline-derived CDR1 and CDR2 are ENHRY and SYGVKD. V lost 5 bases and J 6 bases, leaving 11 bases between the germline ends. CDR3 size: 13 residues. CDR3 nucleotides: TGTGCCATCAGTACAGGACCCGGCAATGAGCAGTTCTTC. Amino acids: CAISTGPGNEQFF.

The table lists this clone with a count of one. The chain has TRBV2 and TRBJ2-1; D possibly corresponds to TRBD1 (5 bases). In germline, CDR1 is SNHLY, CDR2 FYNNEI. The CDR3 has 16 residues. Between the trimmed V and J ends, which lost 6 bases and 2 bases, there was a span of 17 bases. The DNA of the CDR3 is TGTGCCAGCAGCTCTCGTGGGGCCTCTGCCTACAATGAGCAGTTCTTC. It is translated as CASSSRGASAYNEQFF.

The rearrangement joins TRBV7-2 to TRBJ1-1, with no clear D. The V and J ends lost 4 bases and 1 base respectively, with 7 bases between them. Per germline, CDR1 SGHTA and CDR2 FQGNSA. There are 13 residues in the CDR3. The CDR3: CASSSWRNTEAFF. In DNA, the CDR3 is TGTGCCAGCAGCTCGTGGAGGAACACTGAAGCTTTCTTT.

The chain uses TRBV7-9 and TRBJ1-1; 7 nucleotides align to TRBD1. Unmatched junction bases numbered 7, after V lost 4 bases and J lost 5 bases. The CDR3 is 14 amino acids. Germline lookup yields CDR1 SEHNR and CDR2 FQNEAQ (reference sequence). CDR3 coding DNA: TGTGCCAGCAGCTACTCCGGGACAGCGACTGAAGCTTTCTTT. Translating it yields CASSYSGTATEAFF.

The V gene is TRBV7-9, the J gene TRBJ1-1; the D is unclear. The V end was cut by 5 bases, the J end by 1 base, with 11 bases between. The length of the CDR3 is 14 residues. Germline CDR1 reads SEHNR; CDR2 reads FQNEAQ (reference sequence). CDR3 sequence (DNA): TGTGCCAGCAGCGCCGCCCCGGAGAACACTGAAGCTTTCTTT. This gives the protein CASSAAPENTEAFF.

CDR3 nucleotides: TGTGCCAGCAGCCGAACCCCAGGGGGGGGACTTAATCAGCCCCAGCATTTT. Translated: CASSRTPGGGLNQPQHF. This chain uses TRBV7-2 with TRBJ1-5; 7 bases fit TRBD1. CDR3 length equals 17 residues. J gave up 4 bases and V 5 bases, and 14 bases lay outside the gene matches. Germline V gives CDR1 SGHTA, CDR2 FQGNSA. The full variable domain, rest sourced from reference TRBV7-2 and TRBJ1-5, is GAGVSQSPSNKVTEKGKDVELRCDPISGHTALYWYRQSLGQGLEFLIYFQGNSAPDKSGLPSDRFSAERTGGSVSTLTIQRTQQEDSAVYLCASSRTPGGGLNQPQHFGDGTRLSIL.

CDR3 residues: CASSQDQYGVGTDTQYF. The CDR3 DNA is TGCGCCAGCAGCCAAGATCAATACGGGGTCGGCACAGATACGCAGTATTTT. V gene TRBV4-3 combines with J gene TRBJ2-3, with D tentatively TRBD2 (5 bases). The length of the CDR3 is 17 residues. Trimming left V 0 bases short and J 1 base short, with 14 bases between. CDR1 LGHNA and CDR2 YSLEER come from the germline V gene.

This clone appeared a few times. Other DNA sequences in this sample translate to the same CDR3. The CDR3 loop is CSASENTEAFF. DNA of the CDR3: TGCAGTGCTAGCGAGAACACTGAAGCTTTCTTT. This chain connects TRBV20-1 to TRBJ1-1, with D hard to call. Germline loops: CDR1 DFQATT, CDR2 SNEGSKA (reference sequence). The CDR3 has 11 residues. V gave up 3 bases and J gave up 1 base, with 3 bases separating them.

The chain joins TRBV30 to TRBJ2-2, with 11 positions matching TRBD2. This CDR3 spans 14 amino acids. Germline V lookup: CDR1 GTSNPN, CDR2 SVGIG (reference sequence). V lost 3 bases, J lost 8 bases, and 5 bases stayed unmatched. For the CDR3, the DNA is TGTGCCTGGAGAACTAGCGGGAGAGAAGGGGAGCTGTTTTTT. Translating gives CAWRTSGREGELFF.

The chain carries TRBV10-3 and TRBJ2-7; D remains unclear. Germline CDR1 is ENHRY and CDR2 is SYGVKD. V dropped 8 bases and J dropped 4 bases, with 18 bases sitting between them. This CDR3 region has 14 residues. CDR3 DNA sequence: TGTGCCATCGGTGCCTGGGGTGCTACATACGAGCAGTACTTC. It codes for CAIGAWGATYEQYF.

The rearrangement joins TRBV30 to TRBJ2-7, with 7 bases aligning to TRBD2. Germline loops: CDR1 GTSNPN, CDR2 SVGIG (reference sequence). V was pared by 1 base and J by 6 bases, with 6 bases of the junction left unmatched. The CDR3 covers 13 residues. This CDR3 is CAWSARTRGEQYF. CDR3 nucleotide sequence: TGTGCCTGGAGTGCCCGGACTAGAGGCGAGCAGTACTTC.

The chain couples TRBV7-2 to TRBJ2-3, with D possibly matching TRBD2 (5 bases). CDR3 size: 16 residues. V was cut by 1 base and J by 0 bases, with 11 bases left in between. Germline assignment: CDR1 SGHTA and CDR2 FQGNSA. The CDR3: CASSLGGRTSTDTQYF. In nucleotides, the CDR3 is TGTGCCAGCAGCTTAGGTGGACGGACTAGCACAGATACGCAGTATTTT.

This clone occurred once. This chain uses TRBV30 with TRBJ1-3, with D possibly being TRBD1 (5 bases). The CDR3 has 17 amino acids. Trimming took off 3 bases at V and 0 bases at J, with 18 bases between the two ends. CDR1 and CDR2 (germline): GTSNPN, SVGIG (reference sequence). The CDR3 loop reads CAWSPRGGIPSGNTIYF. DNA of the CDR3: TGTGCCTGGAGCCCCCGCGGGGGTATTCCCTCTGGAAACACCATATATTTT.

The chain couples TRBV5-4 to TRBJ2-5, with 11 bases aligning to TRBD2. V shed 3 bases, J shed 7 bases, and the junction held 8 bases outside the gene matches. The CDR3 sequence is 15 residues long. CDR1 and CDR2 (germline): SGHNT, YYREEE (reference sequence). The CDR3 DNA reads TGTGCCAGCAGCTCTCTAGCGGGAGGATTAGGGACCCAGTACTTC. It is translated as CASSSLAGGLGTQYF.

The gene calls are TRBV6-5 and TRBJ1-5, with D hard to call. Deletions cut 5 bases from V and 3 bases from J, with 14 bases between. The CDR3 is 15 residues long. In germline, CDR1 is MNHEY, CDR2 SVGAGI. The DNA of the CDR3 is TGTGCCAGCAGTCCATACTGGGAGGACAATCAGCCCCAGCATTTT. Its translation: CASSPYWEDNQPQHF.

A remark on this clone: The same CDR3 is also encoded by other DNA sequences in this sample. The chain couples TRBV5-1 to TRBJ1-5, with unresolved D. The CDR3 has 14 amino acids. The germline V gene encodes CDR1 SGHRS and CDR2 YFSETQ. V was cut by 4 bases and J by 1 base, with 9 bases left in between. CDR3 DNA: TGCGCCAGCAGCCTCGATGGGAGCAATCAGCCCCAGCATTTT. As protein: CASSLDGSNQPQHF.

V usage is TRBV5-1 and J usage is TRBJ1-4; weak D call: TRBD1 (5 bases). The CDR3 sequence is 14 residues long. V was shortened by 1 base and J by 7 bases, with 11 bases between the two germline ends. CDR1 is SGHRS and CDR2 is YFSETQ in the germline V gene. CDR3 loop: CASSLNGGGEKLFF. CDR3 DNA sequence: TGCGCCAGCAGCTTGAACGGGGGTGGTGAAAAACTGTTTTTT.

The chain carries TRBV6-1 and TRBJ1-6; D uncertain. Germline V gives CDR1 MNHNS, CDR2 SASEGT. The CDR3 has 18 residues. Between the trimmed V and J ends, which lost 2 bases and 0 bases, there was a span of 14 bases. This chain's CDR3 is CASSELRDGYSYNSPLHF. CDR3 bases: TGTGCCAGCAGTGAACTTAGAGACGGCTACTCCTATAATTCACCCCTCCACTTT.